The clone carrying this T cell receptor (beta chain) was seen only a few times. The antigen is unknown. These data come from a study of response to subunit inactivated influenza vaccine. General observations from the study: Authors suggested that a seasonal influenza vaccination recruits few new T cells each time.

TCRdb fed the RT-PCR reads into MiXCR, producing one record per CDR3 protein. The sample lists 450,000 to 600,000 distinct CDR3 sequences, 16% occurring once. The V gene lost 2 bases and the J gene lost 9 bases, with 17 bases spanning the gap. The CDR3 sequence is 14 residues long. In germline, CDR1 is MNHEY, CDR2 SVGEGT. V and J are TRBV6-2 or TRBV6-3 and TRBJ2-7, with D possibly called TRBD1 or TRBD2 (7 bases each). This TCR was recovered from a man aged 45-69 years who received an inactivated influenza vaccine. Here the sequenced sample was CD4+ T cells sorted from PBMCs, taken about 24 months after vaccination. The CDR3 DNA reads as TGTGCCAGCAGTTACCCCCCAGGGGGGGGTCGGCAGTACTTC. Translation: CASSYPPGGGRQYF.